This T cell receptor (beta chain) was identified in a study of identical twins. The CDR3 length is 17 residues. The V segment lost 2 bases and the J segment 6 bases; nucleotides outside the gene matches: 9. Per the germline V gene, CDR1 is LGHNA and CDR2 is YNFKEQ. TCRdb passed the 5' RACE reads through MiXCR, listing each CDR3 protein once. The profile shows 400,000 to 500,000 distinct CDR3 sequences, about 13% of them singletons. These data were also reused for a study on yellow fever vaccine responses in identical twins.

Sequenced material: CD4+ T cells sorted from blood. This TCR derives from a woman younger than 30 in good health. The gene calls are TRBV4-2 and TRBJ2-7, with 14 bases matching TRBD2. The CDR3 protein is CASSQPPGTSGSGEQYF. Written as DNA, the CDR3 is TGTGCCAGCAGCCAACCCCCAGGGACTAGCGGGAGTGGCGAGCAGTACTTC.